A single T cell receptor (beta chain) is shown here with its context. The study recruited people aged roughly 18 to 100 years across roughly 25 US areas. The data were obtained in a study of blood T cell repertoires in COVID-19. Across the study: Acute and convalescent COVID-19 samples came from the United States, Italy and Spain.

V was cut by 0 bases and J by 5 bases, with 10 bases left in between. Germline-derived CDR1 and CDR2 are LNHNV and YYDKDF (reference sequence). The CDR3 length is 15 residues. Clones were read by immunoSEQ multiplex PCR, and TCRdb kept only the in-frame ones, dropping some. This sample has more than 300,000 clones, with over 90% found just once. The gene calls are TRBV15 and TRBJ2-2; possibly TRBD1 for D (5 bases). The source material was PBMCs or T cells enriched from blood (not recorded which). The clonotype was recovered from a woman aged 25 to 45 who had been exposed to COVID-19. For the CDR3, the DNA is TGTGCCACCAGCAGAGAATCCAAGGGGACCGGGGAGCTGTTTTTT. Its protein product is CATSRESKGTGELFF. Together with reference TRBV15 and TRBJ2-2, the CDR3 gives the full variable domain: DAMVIQNPRYQVTQFGKPVTLSCSQTLNHNVMYWYQQKSSQAPKLLFHYYDKDFNNEADTPDNFQSRRPNTSFCFLDIRSPGLGDTAMYLCATSRESKGTGELFFGEGSRLTVL.